This T cell receptor (beta chain) was profiled in a study of blood T cells in healthy people across ages. Across the study: When template switching was applied, about one barcoded beta molecule was captured per two T cells.

Study results and limitations: Because sorting was not performed, PBMCs prevented conclusive naive versus antigen-experienced comparison. Per-million-T-cell TCR beta diversity fell roughly linearly with age.

Points on this clonotype: The antigen remains undetermined.

V lost 4 bases to trimming and J lost 8 bases, with 14 bases between them. The V gene's germline CDR1 is MNHEY and CDR2 SVGEGT. The CDR3 spans 13 residues. Alongside a J-beta primer mix, a sample-barcoded 5' primer served in a second PCR lasting roughly 7 to 11 cycles. TCRdb processed the 5' RACE reads anew with MiXCR; each CDR3 protein has one entry. The sample has about 830,000 distinct CDR3 sequences, under 80% seen once; the top ten hold about a quarter. The genes are TRBV6-2 or TRBV6-3 and TRBJ1-2; tentative D call: TRBD1 (5 bases). Sequencing used blood. This receptor was identified in a man aged 25-45 years in good health. DNA for the CDR3: TGTGCCAGCAGTTGGGAGGGGAGAGGAGGCTACACCTTC. Amino acid sequence: CASSWEGRGGYTF.